This is a list of T cell receptor beta chains from one sample in a study of shared clonotypes between healthy human individuals. Generated by immunoSEQ multiplex PCR, the TCRdb table keeps only in-frame clones and is missing some. Among about 2 million clones listed, about 95% were seen once. The sequenced sample was naive CD8+ T cells sorted from blood. These receptors were taken from a man between 18 and 29 years old in good health. Each CDR3 is given with its conserved first and last residue. A D gene is named only where the DNA matches it firmly. Size is omitted from some rows. Given values are once, few, many or a class for expanded clones.

V	size	D	J	DNA	CDR3
TRBV12-5	NA	NA	TRBJ1-6	TGTGCTAGTGGTTACGGTGGGGGGTATAATTCACCCCTCCACTTT	CASGYGGGYNSPLHF
TRBV7-8	NA	NA	TRBJ1-1	TGTGCCAGCAGCTCCCCGGTTGTTGGAAACACTGAAGCTTTCTTT	CASSSPVVGNTEAFF
TRBV4-2	NA	NA	TRBJ1-5	TGTGCCAGCAGCCCCCGACAGAGCAATCAGCCCCAGCATTTT	CASSPRQSNQPQHF
TRBV4-1	NA	TRBD1	TRBJ1-2	TGCGCCAGCAGCCCCGGGACAGGGGGCCCATATGGCTACACCTTC	CASSPGTGGPYGYTF
TRBV9	once	NA	TRBJ2-7	TGTGCCAGCAGCGTGGCAGAAGATCCCTACGAGCAGTACTTC	CASSVAEDPYEQYF
TRBV9	NA	NA	TRBJ2-2	TGTGCCAGCAGCACGTCGCTGCGGGGGAACACCGGGGAGCTGTTTTTT	CASSTSLRGNTGELFF
TRBV27	NA	TRBD2	TRBJ2-1	TGTGCCAGCAGTCCCTCTAGCGGGGAAACCTACAATGAGCAGTTCTTC	CASSPSSGETYNEQFF
TRBV5-5	once	NA	TRBJ2-7	TGTGCCAGCAGCATCGACAGGACGTGGGTGCAGTACTTC	CASSIDRTWVQYF
TRBV7-9	NA	NA	TRBJ2-5	TGTGCCAGCAGCCAGGGGTCGATAGACCAAGAGACCCAGTACTTC	CASSQGSIDQETQYF
TRBV29-1	once	NA	TRBJ2-1	TGCAGCCACATGTCGTACAATGAGCAGTTCTTC	CSHMSYNEQFF
TRBV2	NA	NA	TRBJ1-5	TGTGCCAGCAGTGAAGGACAGTTTAGCAATCAGCCCCAGCATTTT	CASSEGQFSNQPQHF
TRBV5-1	NA	NA	TRBJ1-1	TGCGCCAGCAGCTCCTGGGTGGCGGAGAACACTGAAGCTTTCTTT	CASSSWVAENTEAFF
TRBV9	once	NA	TRBJ2-1	TGTGCCAGCAGCGTAGTTTTGGATCCAGAGTTCTTC	CASSVVLDPEFF
TRBV13	NA	TRBD1	TRBJ1-1	TGTGCCAGCAGCCCCTCCGGGACAGTGAACACTGAAGCTTTCTTT	CASSPSGTVNTEAFF
TRBV5-6	NA	TRBD1	TRBJ2-7	TGTGCCAGCAGCTGGCAGTCAGGGGGATCCCGCTACGAGCAGTACTTC	CASSWQSGGSRYEQYF